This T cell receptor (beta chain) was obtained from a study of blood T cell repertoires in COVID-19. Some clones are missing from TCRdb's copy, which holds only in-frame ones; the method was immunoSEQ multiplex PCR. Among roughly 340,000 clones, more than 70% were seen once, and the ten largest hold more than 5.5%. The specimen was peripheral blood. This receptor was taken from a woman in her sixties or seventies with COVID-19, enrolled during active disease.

The CDR3: CASSVGATGEQETQYF. CDR3 nucleotide sequence: TGTGCCAGCAGCGTAGGGGCTACGGGGGAGCAAGAGACCCAGTACTTC. This chain joins TRBV9 and TRBJ2-5; the D gene is possibly TRBD2 (6 bases). CDR3 length equals 16 residues. From germline, CDR1 is SGDLS and CDR2 YYNGEE. V dropped 0 bases and J dropped 2 bases, with 14 bases sitting between them.